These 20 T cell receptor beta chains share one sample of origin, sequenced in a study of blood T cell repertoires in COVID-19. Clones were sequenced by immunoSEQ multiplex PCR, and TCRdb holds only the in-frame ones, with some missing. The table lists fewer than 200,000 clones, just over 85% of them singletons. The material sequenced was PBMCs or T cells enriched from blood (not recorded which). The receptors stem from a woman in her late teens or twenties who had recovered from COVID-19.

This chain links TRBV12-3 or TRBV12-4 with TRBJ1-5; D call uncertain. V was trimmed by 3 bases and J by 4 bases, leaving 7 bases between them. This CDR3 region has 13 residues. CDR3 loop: CASSFGINQPQHF. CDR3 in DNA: TGTGCCAGCAGTTTCGGGATAAATCAGCCCCAGCATTTT.

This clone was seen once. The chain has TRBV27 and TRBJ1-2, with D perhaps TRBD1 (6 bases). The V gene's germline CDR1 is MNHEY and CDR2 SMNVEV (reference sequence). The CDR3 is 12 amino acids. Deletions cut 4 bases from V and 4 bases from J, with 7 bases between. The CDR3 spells CASSSTGYGYTF. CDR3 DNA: TGTGCCAGCAGTTCGACAGGCTATGGCTACACCTTC.

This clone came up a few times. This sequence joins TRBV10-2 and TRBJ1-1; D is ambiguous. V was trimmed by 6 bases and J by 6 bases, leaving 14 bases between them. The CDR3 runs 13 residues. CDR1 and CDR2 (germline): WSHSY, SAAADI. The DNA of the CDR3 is TGCGCCAGCAGAGTCGGCGGTTGGGCTGAAGCTTTCTTT. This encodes CASRVGGWAEAFF.

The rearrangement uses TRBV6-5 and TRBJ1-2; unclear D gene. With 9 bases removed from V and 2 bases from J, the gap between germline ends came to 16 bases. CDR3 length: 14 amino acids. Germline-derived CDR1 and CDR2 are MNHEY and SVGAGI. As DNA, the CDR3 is TGTGCCAGTACAAGGAGTGGAGACAACTATGGCTACACCTTC. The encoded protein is CASTRSGDNYGYTF.

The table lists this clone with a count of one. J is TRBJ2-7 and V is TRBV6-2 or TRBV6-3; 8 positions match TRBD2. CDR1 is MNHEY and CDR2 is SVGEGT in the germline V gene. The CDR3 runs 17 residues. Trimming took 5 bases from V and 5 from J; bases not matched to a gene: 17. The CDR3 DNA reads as TGTGCCAGCAGTAGGATCATGATAGCGGGAAGTTCGCACGAGCAGTACTTC. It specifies CASSRIMIAGSSHEQYF.

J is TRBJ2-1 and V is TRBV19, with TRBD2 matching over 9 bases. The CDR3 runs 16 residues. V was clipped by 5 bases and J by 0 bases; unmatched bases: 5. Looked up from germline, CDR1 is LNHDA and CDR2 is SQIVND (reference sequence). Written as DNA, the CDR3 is TGTGCCAGTAGTTTCTCACTAGCGGGCTCCTACAATGAGCAGTTCTTC. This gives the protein CASSFSLAGSYNEQFF. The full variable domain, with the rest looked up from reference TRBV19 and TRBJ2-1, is DGGITQSPKYLFRKEGQNVTLSCEQNLNHDAMYWYRQDPGQGLRLIYYSQIVNDFQKGDIAEGYSVSREKKESFPLTVTSAQKNPTAFYLCASSFSLAGSYNEQFFGPGTRLTVL.

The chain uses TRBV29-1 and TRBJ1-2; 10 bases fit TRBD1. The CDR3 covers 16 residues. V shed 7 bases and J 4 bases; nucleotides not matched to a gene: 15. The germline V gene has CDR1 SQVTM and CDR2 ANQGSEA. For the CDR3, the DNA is TGCAGCGCTGGTTTGACAGGGGGCTTGGAGTTCTATGGCTACACCTTC. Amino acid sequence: CSAGLTGGLEFYGYTF.

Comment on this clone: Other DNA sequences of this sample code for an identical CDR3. The CDR3 DNA reads as TGTGCCAGCAGTTTAGGGACAGGGGGCACTGAAGCTTTCTTT. Protein product: CASSLGTGGTEAFF. The V call is TRBV28, the J call TRBJ1-1; 11 nucleotides agree with TRBD1. V lost 2 bases and J lost 4; bases outside the gene matches: 0. The length of the CDR3 is 14 residues. Germline lookup yields CDR1 MDHEN and CDR2 SYDVKM. Complete variable domain (other parts from reference TRBV28 and TRBJ1-1): DVKVTQSSRYLVKRTGEKVFLECVQDMDHENMFWYRQDPGLGLRLIYFSYDVKMKEKGDIPEGYSVSREKKERFSLILESASTNQTSMYLCASSLGTGGTEAFFGQGTRLTVV.

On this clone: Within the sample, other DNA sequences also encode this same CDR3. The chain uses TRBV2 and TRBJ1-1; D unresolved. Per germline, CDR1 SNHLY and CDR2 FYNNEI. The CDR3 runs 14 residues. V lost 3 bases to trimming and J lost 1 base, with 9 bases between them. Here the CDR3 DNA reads TGTGCCAGCAGTGAGCTGGCTGGGAACACTGAAGCTTTCTTT. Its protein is CASSELAGNTEAFF.

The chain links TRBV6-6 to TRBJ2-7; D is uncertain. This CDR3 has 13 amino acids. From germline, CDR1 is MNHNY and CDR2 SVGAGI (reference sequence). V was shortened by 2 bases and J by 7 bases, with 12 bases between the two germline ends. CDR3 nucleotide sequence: TGTGCCAGCAGTTACATCCCCAAAGAGGAGCAGTACTTC. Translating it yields CASSYIPKEEQYF.

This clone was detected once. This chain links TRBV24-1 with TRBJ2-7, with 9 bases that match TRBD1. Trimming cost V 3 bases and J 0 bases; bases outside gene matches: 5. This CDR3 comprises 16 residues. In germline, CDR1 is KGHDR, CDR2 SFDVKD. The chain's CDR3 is CATSDRTGEPSYEQYF. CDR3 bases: TGTGCCACCAGTGATCGGACAGGGGAACCCTCCTACGAGCAGTACTTC.

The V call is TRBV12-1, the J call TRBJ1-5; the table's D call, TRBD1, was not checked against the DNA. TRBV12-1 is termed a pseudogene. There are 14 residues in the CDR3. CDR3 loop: CASSFFRVDQPQHF. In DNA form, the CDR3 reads TGTGCCAGCAGCTTTTTCAGGGTGGATCAGCCCCAGCATTTT.

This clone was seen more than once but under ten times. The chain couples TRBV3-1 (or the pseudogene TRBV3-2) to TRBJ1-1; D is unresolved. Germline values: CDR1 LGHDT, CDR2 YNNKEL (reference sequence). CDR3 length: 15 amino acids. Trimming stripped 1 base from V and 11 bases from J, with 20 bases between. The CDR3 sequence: CASSQGSDSGSRAFF. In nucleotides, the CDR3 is TGTGCCAGCAGCCAAGGCTCCGACTCGGGGAGTCGGGCTTTCTTT.

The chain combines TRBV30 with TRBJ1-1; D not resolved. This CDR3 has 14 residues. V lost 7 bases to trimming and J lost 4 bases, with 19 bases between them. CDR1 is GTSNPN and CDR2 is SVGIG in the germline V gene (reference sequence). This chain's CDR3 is CASNPVGSFTEAFF. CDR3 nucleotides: TGTGCCTCCAACCCGGTTGGGAGTTTCACTGAAGCTTTCTTT.

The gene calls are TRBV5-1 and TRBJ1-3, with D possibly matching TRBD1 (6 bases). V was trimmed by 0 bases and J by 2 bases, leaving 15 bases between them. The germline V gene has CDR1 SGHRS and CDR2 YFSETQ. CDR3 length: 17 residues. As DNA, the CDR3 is TGCGCCAGCAGCTTGGGTTCAGGGGTAGCCGCTGGAAACACCATATATTTT. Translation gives CASSLGSGVAAGNTIYF.

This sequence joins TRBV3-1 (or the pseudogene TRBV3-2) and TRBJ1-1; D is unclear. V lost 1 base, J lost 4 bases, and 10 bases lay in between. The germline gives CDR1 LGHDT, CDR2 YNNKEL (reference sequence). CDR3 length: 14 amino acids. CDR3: CASSQVLAATEAFF. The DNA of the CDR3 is TGTGCCAGCAGCCAAGTGTTGGCGGCCACTGAAGCTTTCTTT.

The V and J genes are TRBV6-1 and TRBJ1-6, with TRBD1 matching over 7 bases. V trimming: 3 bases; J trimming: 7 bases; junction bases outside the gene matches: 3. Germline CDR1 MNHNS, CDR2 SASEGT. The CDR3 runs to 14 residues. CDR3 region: CASSEGQKNSPLHF. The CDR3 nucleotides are TGTGCCAGCAGTGAGGGACAGAAAAATTCACCCCTCCACTTT.

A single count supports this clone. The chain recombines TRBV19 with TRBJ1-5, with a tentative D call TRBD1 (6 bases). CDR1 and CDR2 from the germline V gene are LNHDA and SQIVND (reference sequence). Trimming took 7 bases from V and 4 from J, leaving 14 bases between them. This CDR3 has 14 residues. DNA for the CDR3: TGTGCCAGTATGCCCCAAACAGGGAATCAGCCCCAGCATTTT. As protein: CASMPQTGNQPQHF.

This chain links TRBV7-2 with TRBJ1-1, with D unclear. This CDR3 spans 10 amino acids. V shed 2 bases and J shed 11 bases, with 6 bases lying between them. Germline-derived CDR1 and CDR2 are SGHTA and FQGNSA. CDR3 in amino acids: CASSLIIAFF. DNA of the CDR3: TGTGCCAGCAGCTTAATAATTGCTTTCTTT.

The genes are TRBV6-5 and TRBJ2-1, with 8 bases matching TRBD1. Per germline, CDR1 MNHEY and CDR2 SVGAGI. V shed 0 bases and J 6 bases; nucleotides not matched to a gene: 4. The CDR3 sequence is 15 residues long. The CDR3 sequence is CASSYSFTGGNEQFF. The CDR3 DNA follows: TGTGCCAGCAGTTACTCGTTCACAGGGGGCAATGAGCAGTTCTTC.